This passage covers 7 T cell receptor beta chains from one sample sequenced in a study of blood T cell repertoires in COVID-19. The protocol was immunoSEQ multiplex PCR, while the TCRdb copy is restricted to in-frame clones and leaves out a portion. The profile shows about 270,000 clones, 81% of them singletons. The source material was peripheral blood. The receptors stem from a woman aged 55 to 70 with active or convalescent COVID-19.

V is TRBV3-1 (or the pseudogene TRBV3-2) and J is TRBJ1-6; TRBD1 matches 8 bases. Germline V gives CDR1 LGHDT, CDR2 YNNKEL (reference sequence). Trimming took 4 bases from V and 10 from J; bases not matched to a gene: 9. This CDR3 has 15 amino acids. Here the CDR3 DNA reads TGTGCCAGCAGCCTCTGGACAGGGAGGGCCTCACCCCTCCACTTT. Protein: CASSLWTGRASPLHF.

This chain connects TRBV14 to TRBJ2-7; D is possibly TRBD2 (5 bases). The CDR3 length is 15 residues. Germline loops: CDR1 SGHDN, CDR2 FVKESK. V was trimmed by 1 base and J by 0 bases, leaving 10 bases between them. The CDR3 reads CASSQGQAGSYEQYF. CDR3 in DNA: TGTGCCAGCAGCCAAGGGCAGGCGGGCTCCTACGAGCAGTACTTC.

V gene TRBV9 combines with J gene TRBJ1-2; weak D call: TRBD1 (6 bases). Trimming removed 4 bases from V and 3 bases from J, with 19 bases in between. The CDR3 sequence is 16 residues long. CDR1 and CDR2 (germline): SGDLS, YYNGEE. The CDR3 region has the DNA TGTGCCAGCAGCCCGGGAGGGGGGCTGGGGGACTATGGCTACACCTTC. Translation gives CASSPGGGLGDYGYTF. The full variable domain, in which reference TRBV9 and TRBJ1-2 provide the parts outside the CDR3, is DSGVTQTPKHLITATGQRVTLRCSPRSGDLSVYWYQQSLDQGLQFLIQYYNGEERAKGNILERFSAQQFPDLHSELNLSSLELGDSALYFCASSPGGGLGDYGYTFGSGTRLTVV.

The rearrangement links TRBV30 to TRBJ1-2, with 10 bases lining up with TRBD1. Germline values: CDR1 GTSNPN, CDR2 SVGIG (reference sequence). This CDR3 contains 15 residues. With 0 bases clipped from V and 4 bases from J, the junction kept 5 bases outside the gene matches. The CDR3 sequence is CAWSVRGTGVYGYTF. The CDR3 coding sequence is TGTGCCTGGAGTGTAAGAGGGACAGGGGTCTATGGCTACACCTTC.

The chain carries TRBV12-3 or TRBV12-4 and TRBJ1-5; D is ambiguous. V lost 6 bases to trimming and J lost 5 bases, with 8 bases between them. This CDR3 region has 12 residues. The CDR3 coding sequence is TGTGCCAGCAGCAGTATGGATCAGCCCCAGCATTTT. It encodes CASSSMDQPQHF.

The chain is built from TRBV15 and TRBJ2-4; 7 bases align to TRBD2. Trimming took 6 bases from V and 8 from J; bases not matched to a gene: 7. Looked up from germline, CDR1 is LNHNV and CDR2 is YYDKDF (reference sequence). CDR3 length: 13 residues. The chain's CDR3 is CATSNGGWDIQYF. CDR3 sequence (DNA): TGTGCCACCAGTAACGGGGGGTGGGACATTCAGTACTTC.

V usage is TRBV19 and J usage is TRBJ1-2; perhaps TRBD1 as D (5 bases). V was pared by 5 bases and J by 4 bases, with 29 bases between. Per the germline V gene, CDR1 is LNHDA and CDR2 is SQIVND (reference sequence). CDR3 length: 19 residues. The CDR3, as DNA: TGTGCCAGTAGTCCCATCCCCATTCCACCTGCCAGACAGCCCTATGGCTACACCTTC. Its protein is CASSPIPIPPARQPYGYTF.